The rows below give T cell receptor beta chains drawn from one sample of a study of cytomegalovirus exposure and HLA in healthy donors. The protocol was immunoSEQ multiplex PCR, while the TCRdb copy is restricted to in-frame clones and leaves out a portion. Of some 99,000 clones listed, roughly four fifths are singletons. The sequenced sample was PBMCs. These TCRs come from a female donor in good health and CMV-seronegative. Both conserved end residues are part of each CDR3. Fields, in order: J gene, V gene, CDR3 protein.

TRBJ2-2	TRBV18	CASSLWTPNTGELFF
TRBJ2-3	TRBV4-1	CASSHTSASTDTQYF
TRBJ2-5	TRBV5-5	CASSQIGGEETQYF
TRBJ2-3	TRBV7-6	CASSYSGTSTDTQYF
TRBJ2-3	TRBV10-2	CASRRTSASTDTQYF
TRBJ2-7	TRBV27	CASNPVAGTPSEQYF
TRBJ2-7	TRBV2	CASSVSGVQGSSYEQYF
TRBJ1-6	TRBV9	CASSVYTSSSYNSPLHF
TRBJ2-1	TRBV2	CASSESGGGDYNEQFF
TRBJ1-5	TRBV7-2	CASSLEMNRGQPQHF
TRBJ2-7	TRBV11-2	CASSLGGRTYEQYF
TRBJ1-5	TRBV19	CASRTQSNQPQHF
TRBJ1-1	TRBV14	CASSQSEGTEAFF
TRBJ2-3	TRBV4-2	CASSQDVAGGGDTQYF
TRBJ1-1	TRBV30	CAWTRSPTVINTEAFF
TRBJ2-7	TRBV7-9	CASSSDIAYEQYF
TRBJ1-2	TRBV5-4	CASRLRGALSGYTF
TRBJ2-1	TRBV5-6	CASSATSGIGGLYNEQFF
TRBJ2-7	TRBV9	CASSSGGSVSYEQYF
TRBJ2-1	TRBV11-2	CASSRGLARRSSYNEQFF
TRBJ1-1	TRBV4-1	CASSQDQAALTEAFF
TRBJ1-2	TRBV7-9	CASSFRDTPNYGYTF
TRBJ1-5	TRBV5-4	CASSLQGRNQPQHF
TRBJ2-3	TRBV9	CASSAWTSQDTQYF